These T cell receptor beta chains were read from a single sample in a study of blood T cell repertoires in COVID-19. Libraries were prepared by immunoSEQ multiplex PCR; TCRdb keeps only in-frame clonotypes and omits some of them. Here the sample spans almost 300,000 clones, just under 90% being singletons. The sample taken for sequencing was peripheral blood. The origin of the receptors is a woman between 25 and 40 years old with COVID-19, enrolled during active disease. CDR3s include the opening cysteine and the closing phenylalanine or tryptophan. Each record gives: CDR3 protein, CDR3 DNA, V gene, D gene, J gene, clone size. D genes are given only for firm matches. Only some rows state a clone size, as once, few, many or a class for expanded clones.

CDR3 protein: CAMSEVAKRTQYF
CDR3 DNA: TGTGCCATGAGCGAAGTCGCCAAGAGGACCCAGTACTTC
V gene: TRBV10-3
D gene: .
J gene: TRBJ2-5
clone size: .

CDR3 protein: CASSLDGETQYF
CDR3 DNA: TGTGCCAGCAGCTTAGACGGGGAGACCCAGTACTTC
V gene: TRBV11-3
D gene: .
J gene: TRBJ2-5
clone size: .

CDR3 protein: CASSQDGGQNEQFF
CDR3 DNA: TGCGCCAGCAGCCAAGATGGGGGCCAGAATGAGCAGTTCTTC
V gene: TRBV4-1
D gene: .
J gene: TRBJ2-1
clone size: once

CDR3 protein: CASSGGGYEQYF
CDR3 DNA: TGTGCCAGCAGCGGGGGGGGTTACGAGCAGTACTTC
V gene: TRBV19
D gene: TRBD2
J gene: TRBJ2-7
clone size: .

CDR3 protein: CASSPQGAEAFF
CDR3 DNA: TGTGCCAGCTCACCGCAGGGCGCTGAAGCTTTCTTT
V gene: TRBV18
D gene: .
J gene: TRBJ1-1
clone size: .

CDR3 protein: CASSSGGAGYEQYF
CDR3 DNA: TGCGCCAGCAGTAGTGGGGGGGCCGGATACGAGCAGTACTTC
V gene: TRBV5-1
D gene: .
J gene: TRBJ2-7
clone size: .

CDR3 protein: CASSELLGQGEKLFF
CDR3 DNA: TGTGCCAGCAGTGAATTATTGGGACAGGGAGAAAAACTGTTTTTT
V gene: TRBV2
D gene: TRBD1
J gene: TRBJ1-4
clone size: .

CDR3 protein: CASRTVIAGAYEQYF
CDR3 DNA: TGTGCCAGCAGGACAGTTATAGCGGGGGCCTACGAGCAGTACTTC
V gene: TRBV6-5
D gene: TRBD2
J gene: TRBJ2-7
clone size: .

CDR3 protein: CASSYSMRNSGYTF
CDR3 DNA: TGTGCCAGCAGTTACTCGATGCGGAACTCTGGCTACACCTTC
V gene: TRBV6-2/TRBV6-3
D gene: .
J gene: TRBJ1-2
clone size: .

CDR3 protein: CASSLNSGQPQHF
CDR3 DNA: TGTGCCAGTAGTCTCAACTCGGGTCAGCCCCAGCATTTT
V gene: TRBV19
D gene: .
J gene: TRBJ1-5
clone size: .

CDR3 protein: CASSPTGDEQFF
CDR3 DNA: TGTGCCAGCAGTCCCACGGGGGATGAGCAGTTCTTC
V gene: TRBV6-6
D gene: .
J gene: TRBJ2-1
clone size: few

CDR3 protein: CASSQWTVSSYEQYF
CDR3 DNA: TGTGCCAGCAGCCAGTGGACAGTGAGCTCCTACGAGCAGTACTTC
V gene: TRBV5-6
D gene: .
J gene: TRBJ2-7
clone size: .

CDR3 protein: CASSYGQEIEAFF
CDR3 DNA: TGTGCCAGCAGTTATGGACAGGAAATTGAAGCTTTCTTT
V gene: TRBV6-5
D gene: TRBD1
J gene: TRBJ1-1
clone size: .

CDR3 protein: CAWSILAAYEQYF
CDR3 DNA: TGTGCCTGGAGTATCTTGGCGGCTTACGAGCAGTACTTC
V gene: TRBV30
D gene: .
J gene: TRBJ2-7
clone size: .

CDR3 protein: CASRSDSVYGYTF
CDR3 DNA: TGTGCCAGCAGATCTGATAGCGTCTATGGCTACACCTTC
V gene: TRBV6-5
D gene: .
J gene: TRBJ1-2
clone size: .

CDR3 protein: CASSHRGQGKGEQYF
CDR3 DNA: TGTGCCAGCAGCCATCGCGGACAGGGGAAGGGAGAGCAGTACTTC
V gene: TRBV3-1/TRBV3-2
D gene: TRBD1
J gene: TRBJ2-7
clone size: .

CDR3 protein: CASSLDPRVGVADTQYF
CDR3 DNA: TGTGCCAGCAGCTTAGATCCGAGGGTAGGTGTTGCAGATACGCAGTATTTT
V gene: TRBV11-2
D gene: .
J gene: TRBJ2-3
clone size: once

CDR3 protein: CASYPRDRVWQPQHF
CDR3 DNA: TGTGCCAGCTACCCCCGGGACAGGGTTTGGCAGCCCCAGCATTTT
V gene: TRBV6-5
D gene: TRBD1
J gene: TRBJ1-5
clone size: .

CDR3 protein: CASSQAESSGNTIYF
CDR3 DNA: TGTGCCAGCAGCCAAGCGGAGAGCTCTGGAAACACCATATATTTT
V gene: TRBV4-2
D gene: .
J gene: TRBJ1-3
clone size: .

CDR3 protein: CASRYYRDRTYGYTF
CDR3 DNA: TGTGCCAGCAGGTATTACCGGGACAGAACATATGGCTACACCTTC
V gene: TRBV5-4
D gene: TRBD1
J gene: TRBJ1-2
clone size: .

CDR3 protein: CASSQRDSSVGELFF
CDR3 DNA: TGTGCCAGCAGCCAAAGGGACAGCTCGGTCGGGGAGCTGTTTTTT
V gene: TRBV7-9
D gene: TRBD1
J gene: TRBJ2-2
clone size: .

CDR3 protein: CSVGVTSGYEQYF
CDR3 DNA: TGCAGCGTTGGGGTGACTAGCGGCTACGAGCAGTACTTC
V gene: TRBV29-1
D gene: TRBD2
J gene: TRBJ2-7
clone size: few

CDR3 protein: CASSNIPNTGELFF
CDR3 DNA: TGTGCCAGCAGTAACATCCCAAACACCGGGGAGCTGTTTTTT
V gene: TRBV11-2
D gene: .
J gene: TRBJ2-2
clone size: few

CDR3 protein: CASSMGRVGYTF
CDR3 DNA: TGTGCCAGTAGTATGGGCCGAGTTGGCTACACCTTC
V gene: TRBV19
D gene: .
J gene: TRBJ1-2
clone size: .

CDR3 protein: CASSGDRSFYTF
CDR3 DNA: TGTGCCAGCAGTGGGGACAGGTCATTCTACACCTTC
V gene: TRBV5-4
D gene: TRBD1
J gene: TRBJ1-2
clone size: few

CDR3 protein: CASSPTGGTSGNTIYF
CDR3 DNA: TGTGCCAGCTCACCGACAGGGGGCACCTCTGGAAACACCATATATTTT
V gene: TRBV18
D gene: TRBD1
J gene: TRBJ1-3
clone size: .

CDR3 protein: CASSPNRGGDSPLHF
CDR3 DNA: TGTGCCAGCAGCCCAAACCGGGGGGGTGATTCACCCCTCCACTTT
V gene: TRBV27
D gene: .
J gene: TRBJ1-6
clone size: .

CDR3 protein: CASSLRGQGTDTQYF
CDR3 DNA: TGTGCCAGCAGCTTGCGGGGGCAGGGCACAGATACGCAGTATTTT
V gene: TRBV7-9
D gene: .
J gene: TRBJ2-3
clone size: few

CDR3 protein: CATSLAGENTGELFF
CDR3 DNA: TGTGCCACCTCGTTAGCGGGGGAGAACACCGGGGAGCTGTTTTTT
V gene: TRBV7-6
D gene: TRBD2
J gene: TRBJ2-2
clone size: .

CDR3 protein: CASSSVGTTIYEQYF
CDR3 DNA: TGTGCCAGCAGTTCTGTCGGGACTACTATCTACGAGCAGTACTTC
V gene: TRBV6-5
D gene: TRBD2
J gene: TRBJ2-7
clone size: .

CDR3 protein: CASSDFQGNTGELFF
CDR3 DNA: TGCGCCAGCAGTGATTTCCAGGGTAACACCGGGGAGCTGTTTTTT
V gene: TRBV10-1
D gene: .
J gene: TRBJ2-2
clone size: .

CDR3 protein: CASSLAVRTGLNYGYTF
CDR3 DNA: TGTGCCAGCAGCTTGGCCGTGAGGACAGGGCTCAACTATGGCTACACCTTC
V gene: TRBV5-8
D gene: TRBD1
J gene: TRBJ1-2
clone size: .

CDR3 protein: CASGTGALGNTIYF
CDR3 DNA: TGCGCCAGCGGCACAGGGGCGCTTGGAAACACCATATATTTT
V gene: TRBV5-1
D gene: TRBD1
J gene: TRBJ1-3
clone size: .

CDR3 protein: CASSPGGGFANTGELFF
CDR3 DNA: TGTGCCAGCAGCCCCGGGGGGGGTTTCGCGAACACCGGGGAGCTGTTTTTT
V gene: TRBV27
D gene: TRBD2
J gene: TRBJ2-2
clone size: .

CDR3 protein: CASSQDRVRYQPQHF
CDR3 DNA: TGTGCCAGCAGCCAGGACAGGGTAAGATATCAGCCCCAGCATTTT
V gene: TRBV4-2
D gene: TRBD1
J gene: TRBJ1-5
clone size: .

CDR3 protein: CASSLGQYYGYTF
CDR3 DNA: TGCGCCAGCAGCTTGGGACAGTACTATGGCTACACCTTC
V gene: TRBV5-1
D gene: .
J gene: TRBJ1-2
clone size: .

CDR3 protein: CASSLLGRQGDSPLHF
CDR3 DNA: TGTGCCAGCAGCTTGTTGGGGCGACAGGGGGATTCACCCCTCCACTTT
V gene: TRBV5-6
D gene: TRBD1
J gene: TRBJ1-6
clone size: .

CDR3 protein: CASRVNGETQYF
CDR3 DNA: TGTGCCAGCCGGGTCAACGGGGAGACCCAGTACTTC
V gene: TRBV11-2
D gene: .
J gene: TRBJ2-5
clone size: .

CDR3 protein: CASSARDRVPEAFF
CDR3 DNA: TGTGCCAGTAGTGCCCGGGACAGGGTGCCTGAAGCTTTCTTT
V gene: TRBV19
D gene: TRBD1
J gene: TRBJ1-1
clone size: .

CDR3 protein: CAISRGELYTQYF
CDR3 DNA: TGTGCCATCAGCCGCGGTGAACTGTATACGCAGTATTTT
V gene: TRBV10-3
D gene: .
J gene: TRBJ2-3
clone size: .

CDR3 protein: CAIRAMTGNYGYTF
CDR3 DNA: TGTGCCATCAGGGCAATGACAGGCAACTATGGCTACACCTTC
V gene: TRBV10-3
D gene: .
J gene: TRBJ1-2
clone size: .

CDR3 protein: CASSPLTGGSSGNTIYF
CDR3 DNA: TGTGCCAGCTCACCGCTCACAGGGGGCAGCTCTGGAAACACCATATATTTT
V gene: TRBV18
D gene: TRBD1
J gene: TRBJ1-3
clone size: .